This TCR beta chain was sequenced during a study of Graves' ophthalmopathy and Graves' hyperthyroidism (dated by TCRdb to 2017 to 2018). Some background on the complete study: Peripheral blood samples were taken at the time of initial diagnosis, before any treatment was given. In total, around 140 blood samples were TCR-sequenced: around 42 ophthalmopathy, 80 or so hyperthyroidism and roughly 17 hyperthyroidism-to-ophthalmopathy patients. To explore V-J signatures that separate ophthalmopathy from hyperthyroidism, a discovery set of approximately 100 patients was enrolled, consisting of about 45 with ophthalmopathy and roughly 59 with stable hyperthyroidism. To tell Graves' ophthalmopathy apart from Graves' hyperthyroidism, and to predict which patients would progress to ophthalmopathy, the study relied on TCR beta repertoire signatures. In roughly 6 hyperthyroidism patients, the T-cell repertoire of thyroid tissue was compared with the T-cell repertoire of blood. After sampling, hyperthyroidism patients received methimazole starting at 30 mg daily, and ophthalmopathy patients received high-dose intravenous methylprednisolone. For training and testing, the 100 or so patients in the discovery cohort were randomly divided in a 7:3 ratio. The independent validation cohort included under 20 hyperthyroidism patients plus 17 patients who later progressed from hyperthyroidism to ophthalmopathy.

This clonotype has at least ten counts. Its binding antigen is unknown. There are no base qualities to consult, and no much larger clone falls within one base. TCR beta CDR3 regions were amplified from RNA transcripts for repertoire sequencing. The first round was an RT-PCR using HTBI primers with the Qiagen OneStep RT-PCR kit, and this first round was followed by a second-round multiplex PCR, then size selection and purification. The libraries underwent paired-end sequencing with 100 bp reads on an Illumina HiSeq2000. The authors' analysis ran thus. Reads were processed with SOAPnuke, discarding reads with adapters, uncalled bases, mean Phred below 15, or no exact constant-primer or identifier match. High-quality paired reads were merged with COPE v1.2.5. Unique nucleotide sequences were defined as clonotypes and aligned to IMGT TRB V, D and J references using MiTCR v1.1. Analysis was restricted to V-J combinations with a frequency above 0.0001, which covered 98% to 99.2% of repertoires. A TCR clonal expansion and chaos score per V-J combination was defined as the ratio of F50 clonal expansion to chaos observed in the TCRdist matrix. Welch's t-statistics and random forest were used to reduce features to approximately 13 V-J combinations, which were fed into a naive Bayes classifier. Thyroid-blood repertoire similarity was quantified with the Morisita-Horn index. TCRdb's own reprocessing of the public reads used fastp at Q25 and MiXCR and kept productive beta chains. When rows share a CDR3 protein, they turn into one entry using the most common DNA and genes. None of the V and J calls come from the authors' own analysis; TCRdb made them. A total of about 370,000 distinct CDR3 sequences appear in this sample, about 16% of them only once. 1.5% to 2% of the sample rests with the top ten.

The ophthalmopathy patients had moderately to severely active disease, with a Clinical Activity Score of 3 or higher, a NOSPECS grade of 4 or higher, and a disease duration of less than 3 months. Patients were excluded if they had other autoimmune diseases, uncontrolled infections, pregnancy or lactation. Diagnosis was based on clinical symptoms, serum thyroxine, TRAb, thyroid ultrasound and orbital computed tomography. PBMCs were isolated from more than 8 ml of fresh peripheral blood by Ficoll-Paque density gradient centrifugation. Trizol reagent was used to extract the total RNA, and its quality was then checked on an Agilent 2100 Bioanalyzer. The germline V gene supplies CDR1 MDHEN and CDR2 SYDVKM. Trimming takes 5 bases from V and 7 bases from J, and the germline ends sit 15 bases apart. Reading from cysteine to phenylalanine, the CDR3 counts 14 amino acids. The DNA shown is the 42-base CDR3, in frame from base 1.

Overall results and qualifications from the work: In validation, the model predicted ophthalmopathy progression with more than 55% sensitivity and roughly 72% specificity; roughly 11 predicted patients were CT-confirmed with GO in a median of around 6 months. Sample size was not statistically predetermined, and group allocation was not concealed from the investigators. Most expanded thyroid clonotypes with a frequency above 0.001 also appeared in blood, which suggests that blood repertoires may reflect the immune response in the thyroid. Ophthalmopathy was separated from stable hyperthyroidism by the 13-signature model with just under 90% sensitivity and 81% to 84% specificity in cross-validation and with 80%/75% in the test set.

This clonotype was sampled from a woman aged 18-29 years with Graves' ophthalmopathy. Donor details come from another sample of the same person, matched by shared clones. The chain is encoded by TRBV28 joined to TRBJ1-5, with a tentative D gene TRBD1 over 6 matching bases. The sequencing input was peripheral blood. The CDR3 reads as follows: CASSTNRGGQPQHF. The sequence in DNA is TGTGCCAGCAGTACGAACCGGGGGGGCCAGCCCCAGCATTTT. With all but the CDR3 taken from the reference TRBV28 and TRBJ1-5 genes, the full variable domain is: DVKVTQSSRYLVKRTGEKVFLECVQDMDHENMFWYRQDPGLGLRLIYFSYDVKMKEKGDIPEGYSVSREKKERFSLILESASTNQTSMYLCASSTNRGGQPQHFGDGTRLSIL.